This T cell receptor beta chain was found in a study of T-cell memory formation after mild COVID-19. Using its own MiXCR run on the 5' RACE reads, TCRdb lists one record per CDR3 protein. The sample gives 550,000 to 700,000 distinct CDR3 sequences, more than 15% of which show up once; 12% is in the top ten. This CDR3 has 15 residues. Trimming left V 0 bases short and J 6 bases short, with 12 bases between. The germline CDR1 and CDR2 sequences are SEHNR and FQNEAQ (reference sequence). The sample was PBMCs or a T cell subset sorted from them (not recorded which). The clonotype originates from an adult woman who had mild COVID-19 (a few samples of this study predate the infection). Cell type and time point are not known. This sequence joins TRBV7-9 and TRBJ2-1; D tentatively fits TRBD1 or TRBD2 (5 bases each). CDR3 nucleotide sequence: TGTGCCAGCAGCTTAGCGGGGCTAGCCTTCAATGAGCAGTTCTTC. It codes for CASSLAGLAFNEQFF. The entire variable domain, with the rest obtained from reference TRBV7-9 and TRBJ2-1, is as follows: DTGVSQNPRHKITKRGQNVTFRCDPISEHNRLYWYRQTLGQGPEFLTYFQNEAQLEKSRLLSDRFSAERPKGSFSTLEIQRTEQGDSAMYLCASSLAGLAFNEQFFGPGTRLTVL.